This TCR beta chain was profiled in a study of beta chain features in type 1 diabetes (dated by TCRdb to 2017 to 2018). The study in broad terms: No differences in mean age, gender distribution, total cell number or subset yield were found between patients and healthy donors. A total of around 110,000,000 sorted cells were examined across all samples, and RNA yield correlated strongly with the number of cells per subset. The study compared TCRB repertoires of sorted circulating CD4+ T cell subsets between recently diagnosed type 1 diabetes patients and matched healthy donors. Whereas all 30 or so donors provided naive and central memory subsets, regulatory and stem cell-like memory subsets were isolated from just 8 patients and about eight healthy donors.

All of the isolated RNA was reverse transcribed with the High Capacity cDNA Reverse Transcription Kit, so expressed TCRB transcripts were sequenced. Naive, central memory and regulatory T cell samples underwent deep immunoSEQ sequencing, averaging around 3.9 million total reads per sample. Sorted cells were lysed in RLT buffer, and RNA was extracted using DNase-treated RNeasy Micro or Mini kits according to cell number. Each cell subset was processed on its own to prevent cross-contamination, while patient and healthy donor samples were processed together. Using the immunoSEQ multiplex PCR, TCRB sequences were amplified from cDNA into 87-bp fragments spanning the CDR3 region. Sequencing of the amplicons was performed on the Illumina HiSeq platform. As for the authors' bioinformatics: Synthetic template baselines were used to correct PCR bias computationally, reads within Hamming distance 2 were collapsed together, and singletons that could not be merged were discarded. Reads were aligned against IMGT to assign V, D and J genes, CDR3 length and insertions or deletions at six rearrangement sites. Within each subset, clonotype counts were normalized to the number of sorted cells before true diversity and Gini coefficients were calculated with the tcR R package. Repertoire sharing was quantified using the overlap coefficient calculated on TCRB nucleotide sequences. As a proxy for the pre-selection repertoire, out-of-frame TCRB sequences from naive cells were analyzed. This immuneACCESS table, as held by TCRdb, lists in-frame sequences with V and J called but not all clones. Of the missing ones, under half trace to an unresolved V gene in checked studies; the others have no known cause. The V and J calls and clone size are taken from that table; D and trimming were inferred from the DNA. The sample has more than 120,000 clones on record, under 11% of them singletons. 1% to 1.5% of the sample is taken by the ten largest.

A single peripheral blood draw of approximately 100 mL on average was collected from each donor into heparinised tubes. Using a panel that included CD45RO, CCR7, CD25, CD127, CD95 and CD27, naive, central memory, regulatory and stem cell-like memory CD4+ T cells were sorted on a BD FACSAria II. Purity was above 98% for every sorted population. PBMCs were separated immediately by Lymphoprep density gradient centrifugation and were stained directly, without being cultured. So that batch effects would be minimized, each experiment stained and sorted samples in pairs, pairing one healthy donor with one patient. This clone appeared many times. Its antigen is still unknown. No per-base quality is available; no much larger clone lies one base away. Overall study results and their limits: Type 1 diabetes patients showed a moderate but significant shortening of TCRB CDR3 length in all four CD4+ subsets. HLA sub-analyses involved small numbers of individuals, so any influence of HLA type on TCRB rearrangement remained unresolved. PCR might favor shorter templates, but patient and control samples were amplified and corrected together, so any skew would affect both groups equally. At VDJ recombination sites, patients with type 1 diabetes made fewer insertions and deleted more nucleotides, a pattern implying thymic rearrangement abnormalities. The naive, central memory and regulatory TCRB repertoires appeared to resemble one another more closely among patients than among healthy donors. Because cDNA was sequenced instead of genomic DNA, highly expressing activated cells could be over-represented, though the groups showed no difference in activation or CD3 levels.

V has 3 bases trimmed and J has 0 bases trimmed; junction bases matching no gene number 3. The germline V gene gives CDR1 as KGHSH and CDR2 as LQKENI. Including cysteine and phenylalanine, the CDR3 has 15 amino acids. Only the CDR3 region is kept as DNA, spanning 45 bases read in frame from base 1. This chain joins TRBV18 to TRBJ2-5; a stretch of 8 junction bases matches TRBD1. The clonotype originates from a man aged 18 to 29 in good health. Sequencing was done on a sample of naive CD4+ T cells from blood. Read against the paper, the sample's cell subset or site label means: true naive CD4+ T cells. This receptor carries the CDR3 CASSPGQVHQETQYF. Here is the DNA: TGTGCCAGCTCACCGGGACAGGTCCACCAAGAGACCCAGTACTTC.